The rows below give T cell receptor beta chains drawn from one sample of a study of T-cell memory formation after mild COVID-19. TCRdb called the 5' RACE reads again in MiXCR, with one record for every CDR3 protein. The table has over 350,000 distinct CDR3 sequences, 24% seen once. Sequenced input: PBMCs or a T cell subset sorted from them (not recorded which). These receptors all come from an adult woman who had mild COVID-19 (a few samples of this study predate the infection). Cell type and time point are not known. The CDR3 runs from the conserved cysteine through the conserved F or W. The D gene is left open where the match is weak. Expanded clones are given a class, and other clones once, few, many or no size at all.

.	many	TRBJ2-1	TRBV5-1	TGCGCCAGCAGCTCCCGGGGCCCTGAGCAGTTCTTC	CASSSRGPEQFF
.	.	TRBJ1-2	TRBV10-3	TGTGCCATCCGTCGGGGGACTAACTATGGCTACACCTTC	CAIRRGTNYGYTF
TRBD1	.	TRBJ2-7	TRBV12-3/TRBV12-4	TGTGCCAGCGGGTCGACAGGGAATTACGAGCAGTACTTC	CASGSTGNYEQYF
.	.	TRBJ2-7	TRBV27	TGTGCCAGCAGTCCCTGGCCCGCAACCTACGAGCAGTACTTC	CASSPWPATYEQYF
.	.	TRBJ2-3	TRBV6-2/TRBV6-3	TGTGCCAGCAGTCACATAGGAATATCCGATACGCAGTATTTT	CASSHIGISDTQYF
.	few	TRBJ2-7	TRBV7-2	TGTGCCAGCAGCTTAGCGTCCGAACTCTCCTACGAGCAGTACTTC	CASSLASELSYEQYF
.	few	TRBJ2-2	TRBV18	TGTGCCAGCTCACCATTGGTGCAGGTGAACACCGGGGAGCTGTTTTTT	CASSPLVQVNTGELFF
TRBD2	few	TRBJ2-7	TRBV5-1	TGCGCCAGCAGCTTGGCAGGACTAGCGGGAGAATACGAGCAGTACTTC	CASSLAGLAGEYEQYF
TRBD2	few	TRBJ2-3	TRBV7-2	TGTGCCAGCAGCTTGGCTAGCGGGAGAAGCTCCGATACGCAGTATTTT	CASSLASGRSSDTQYF
TRBD2	few	TRBJ2-1	TRBV7-9	TGTGCCAGCAGCGAGAGCGGGAGGGCCTACAATGAGCAGTTCTTC	CASSESGRAYNEQFF
.	.	TRBJ1-2	TRBV2	TGTGCCAGCAGTGAAGAACAGCGAACCTATGGCTACACCTTC	CASSEEQRTYGYTF
.	.	TRBJ2-7	TRBV29-1	TGCAGCGTTGAAGCAGGGGCGGGAGTATACGAGCAGTACTTC	CSVEAGAGVYEQYF
TRBD1	.	TRBJ1-1	TRBV5-1	TGCGCCAGCAGCCAACTGACAGGGGGCCTGGGTGAAGCTTTCTTT	CASSQLTGGLGEAFF
TRBD1	.	TRBJ2-1	TRBV9	TGTGCCAGCAGCCCGAGGGACAGGGGGCCAGCGCAGTTCTTC	CASSPRDRGPAQFF
TRBD2	.	TRBJ2-1	TRBV6-2/TRBV6-3	TGTGCCAGCAGTTACGGGGGACTAGCAAGTAATGAGCAGTTCTTC	CASSYGGLASNEQFF
.	.	TRBJ2-3	TRBV6-5	TGTGCCAGCAGTCCCCGGGCCCGCTACACAGATACGCAGTATTTT	CASSPRARYTDTQYF
.	few	TRBJ2-3	TRBV7-7	TGTGCTAGCAGCATGACCGCTTCGGGCACAGATACGCAGTATTTT	CASSMTASGTDTQYF
.	.	TRBJ1-2	TRBV7-2	TGTGCCAGCAGCTTAGGAGGGACATCCCGCCGGGGCTACACCTTC	CASSLGGTSRRGYTF
TRBD2	.	TRBJ2-1	TRBV4-2	TGTGCCAGCAGCCAAGACTCCCTCCGGGAGGCGGGAGGGGAGCAGTTCTTC	CASSQDSLREAGGEQFF
.	few	TRBJ1-2	TRBV7-2	TGTGCCAGCAGCCAGGAGGCGGGGCTAGGTGGCTACACCTTC	CASSQEAGLGGYTF
TRBD1	.	TRBJ1-1	TRBV29-1	TGCAGCGTTGTGGGACCACAGGGGGCGCTTGGTGAAGCTTTCTTT	CSVVGPQGALGEAFF
TRBD1	.	TRBJ2-5	TRBV15	TGTGCCACCAGCAGAGGTGGACAGGTAGAGACCCAGTACTTC	CATSRGGQVETQYF
.	.	TRBJ2-4	TRBV20-1	TGCAGTGCTAGAGTATCCAGTGTAGCCAAAAACATTCAGTACTTC	CSARVSSVAKNIQYF
.	.	TRBJ1-1	TRBV7-9	TGTGCCAGCAGCCCAGCCAGGGGAGCAATGAACACTGAAGCTTTCTTT	CASSPARGAMNTEAFF
.	.	TRBJ2-1	TRBV18	TGTGCCAGCTCACCTGATGTTTCCTACAATGAGCAGTTCTTC	CASSPDVSYNEQFF
.	.	TRBJ2-5	TRBV7-9	TGTGCCAGCAGCTGGACCAGGAGGGGCCAAGAGACCCAGTACTTC	CASSWTRRGQETQYF
TRBD1	few	TRBJ1-6	TRBV9	TGTGCCAGCAGCGCCAATTGGGACAGTCGATTTCCCCTCCACTTT	CASSANWDSRFPLHF
.	.	TRBJ2-7	TRBV20-1	TGCAGTGCCAAAGGGATTGGGACCCCCTACGAGCAGTACTTC	CSAKGIGTPYEQYF
TRBD1	few	TRBJ2-3	TRBV7-9	TGTGCCAGCAGCCCCATAGGTTGGGGACAGGGAGCGAGCACAGATACGCAGTATTTT	CASSPIGWGQGASTDTQYF
.	.	TRBJ1-1	TRBV12-3/TRBV12-4	TGTGCCAGCAGTTTCCCGGTAGTCGGGAACACTGAAGCTTTCTTT	CASSFPVVGNTEAFF
.	.	TRBJ2-2	TRBV5-1	TGCGCCAGCAGCTTGGACCCTGGGAGGACCGGGGAGCTGTTTTTT	CASSLDPGRTGELFF
.	once	TRBJ2-3	TRBV3-1	TGTGCCAGCAGCCCAGTCGGGCTCGGGGATACGCAGTATTTT	CASSPVGLGDTQYF
TRBD2	.	TRBJ2-1	TRBV7-9	TGTGCCAGCAGCTTACCGAGCGGGAAATACAATGAGCAGTTCTTC	CASSLPSGKYNEQFF
.	few	TRBJ2-1	TRBV5-1	TGCGCCAGCAGCTTGGGCGTCATGGGTGGGAACAATGAGCAGTTCTTC	CASSLGVMGGNNEQFF
.	.	TRBJ1-2	TRBV12-3/TRBV12-4	TGTGCCAGCAGCCCCTCGCAGCGGGTGGGCTATGGCTACACCTTC	CASSPSQRVGYGYTF
.	.	TRBJ2-7	TRBV3-1	TGTGCCAGCAGCCAAGGTTCGTGGGCAACAAACGAGCAGTACTTC	CASSQGSWATNEQYF
.	.	TRBJ1-6	TRBV7-2	TGTGCCAGCGCTCAGTCCCCATCTATCACCCTCCACTTT	CASAQSPSITLHF
TRBD1	once	TRBJ1-2	TRBV4-2	TGTGCCAGCAGCCAAGGGCAGGGACAGGCGGTGGGCTACACCTTC	CASSQGQGQAVGYTF
TRBD2	.	TRBJ2-3	TRBV7-9	TGTGCCAGCAGCATCCGGACTAGCGGGGGGAGAACAGATACGCAGTATTTT	CASSIRTSGGRTDTQYF
TRBD1	.	TRBJ2-6	TRBV18	TGTGCCAGCTCACGGGTCAGGGGGCCCGCTCCGGCCAACGTCCTGACTTTC	CASSRVRGPAPANVLTF
TRBD2	few	TRBJ2-2	TRBV19	TGTGCCAGCTCGACTAGCGGGGGGACGAACACCGGGGAGCTGTTTTTT	CASSTSGGTNTGELFF
.	.	TRBJ1-3	TRBV7-9	TGTGCCAGCAGCTCTGCAGACAGTGTGAGCTGGTATACCATATATTTT	CASSSADSVSWYTIYF
.	.	TRBJ2-1	TRBV9	TGTGCCAGCAGCGTCGGGTCGAGGGCGGACAATGAGCAGTTCTTC	CASSVGSRADNEQFF
.	.	TRBJ2-2	TRBV5-4	TGTGCCAGCAGGCCCCTAACAGAGACTTACACCGGGGAGCTGTTTTTT	CASRPLTETYTGELFF
.	.	TRBJ1-1	TRBV20-1	TGCAGTGCCCCAGGGATAGTGAACACTGAAGCTTTCTTT	CSAPGIVNTEAFF
.	few	TRBJ2-5	TRBV20-1	TGCAGTGCTAGGACGGCAGGGGCAATCCAAGAGACCCAGTACTTC	CSARTAGAIQETQYF
TRBD1	few	TRBJ1-2	TRBV12-3/TRBV12-4	TGTGCCAGCAGTTTAGTCCCGGGACAGGGGGACTATGGCTACACCTTC	CASSLVPGQGDYGYTF
.	few	TRBJ1-2	TRBV5-1	TGCGCCAGCAGCACGGCCGGGGGGTTGGGCCTTAGCTATGGCTACACCTTC	CASSTAGGLGLSYGYTF
TRBD2	few	TRBJ2-3	TRBV29-1	TGCAGCGTTAAAAGGACTAGGGGCCCAGATACGCAGTATTTT	CSVKRTRGPDTQYF
TRBD1	many	TRBJ2-2	TRBV7-8	TGTGCCAGCAGCTTAGCAAGAACAGGGGCCGGGGAGCTGTTTTTT	CASSLARTGAGELFF
.	.	TRBJ2-5	TRBV10-3	TGTGCCATCAGTGAGTCGACGAAACCTCTGGAGACCCAGTACTTC	CAISESTKPLETQYF
TRBD2	.	TRBJ2-7	TRBV20-1	TGCAGTGCTAGAGATGAACTAGCGGGAGGCTACGAGCAGTACTTC	CSARDELAGGYEQYF
TRBD1	.	TRBJ1-1	TRBV18	TGTGCCAGCTCACCGAAACAGGGGTTGAACACTGAAGCTTTCTTT	CASSPKQGLNTEAFF
.	.	TRBJ1-1	TRBV25-1	TGTGCCAGCATCTGGGAAACTGAAGCTTTCTTT	CASIWETEAFF